This T cell receptor beta chain was obtained from a study of blood T cell repertoires in COVID-19. From germline, CDR1 is SGHRS and CDR2 YFSETQ. Trimming at V came to 0 bases and at J to 1 base, leaving 8 bases not matched to a gene. CDR3 length equals 18 residues. The protocol was immunoSEQ multiplex PCR, while the TCRdb copy is restricted to in-frame clones and leaves out a portion. The sample holds 150,000 or so clones; 88% are singletons and the top ten take 6.6%. The chain joins TRBV5-1 to TRBJ2-2; 8 nucleotides align to TRBD1. The clonotype comes from a woman aged 45-65 years who had recovered from COVID-19. Sequences were obtained from PBMCs or T cells enriched from blood (not recorded which). The CDR3, as DNA: TGCGCCAGCAGCTTGGTTGGTCAGGGGGCGATGAACACCGGGGAGCTGTTTTTT. Residues: CASSLVGQGAMNTGELFF.